This T cell receptor beta chain was recovered during a study of blood T cell repertoires in COVID-19. Study-level information: Acute-phase and convalescent COVID-19 samples originated in the United States, Italy and Spain. The analysed material was cDNA or gDNA that came from T cells, B-cell-depleted T cells, or PBMCs.

CDR1 and CDR2 (germline): SGHTA, FQGNSA. The CDR3 is made up of 13 amino acids. V was clipped by 4 bases and J by 2 bases, with 8 bases between them. Seattle's cohort entered during active infection and was followed longitudinally. Clones were read by immunoSEQ multiplex PCR, and TCRdb kept only the in-frame ones, dropping some. The sample yields 150,000 to 200,000 clones, less than 90% seen once. In regard to this clone: The sample has other DNA sequences that encode this CDR3 too.

The TCR originated in a woman between 65 and 79 years old with COVID-19, enrolled during active disease. The gene calls are TRBV7-2 and TRBJ2-5; weak D call: TRBD1 (6 bases). The sequenced sample consisted of peripheral blood. The CDR3 loop reads CASSSGQQETQYF. The CDR3 bases are TGTGCCAGCAGCTCGGGACAACAAGAGACCCAGTACTTC.